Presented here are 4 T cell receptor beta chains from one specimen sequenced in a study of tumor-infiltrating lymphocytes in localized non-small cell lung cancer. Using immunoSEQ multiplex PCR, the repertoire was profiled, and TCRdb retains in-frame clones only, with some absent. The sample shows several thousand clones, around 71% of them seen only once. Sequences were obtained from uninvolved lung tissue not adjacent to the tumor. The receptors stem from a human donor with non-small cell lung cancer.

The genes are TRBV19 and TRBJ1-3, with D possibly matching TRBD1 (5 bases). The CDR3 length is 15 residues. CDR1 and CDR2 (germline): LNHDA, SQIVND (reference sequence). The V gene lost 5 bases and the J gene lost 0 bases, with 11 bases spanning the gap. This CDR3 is CASSYRTGSGNTIYF. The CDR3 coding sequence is TGTGCCAGTAGTTACAGGACCGGCTCTGGAAACACCATATATTTT.

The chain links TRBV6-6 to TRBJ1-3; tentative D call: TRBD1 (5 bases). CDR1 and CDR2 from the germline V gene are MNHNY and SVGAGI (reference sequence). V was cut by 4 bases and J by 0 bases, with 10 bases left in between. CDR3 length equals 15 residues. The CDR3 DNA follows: TGTGCCAGCAGTTCTGGGGCCCTCTCTGGAAACACCATATATTTT. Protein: CASSSGALSGNTIYF.

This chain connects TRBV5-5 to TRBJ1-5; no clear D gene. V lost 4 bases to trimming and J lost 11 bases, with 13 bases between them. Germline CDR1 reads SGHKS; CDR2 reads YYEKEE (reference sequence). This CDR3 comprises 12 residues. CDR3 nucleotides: TGTGCCAGCAGCCCGACCTCTGGGACCCAGCATTTT. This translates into CASSPTSGTQHF.

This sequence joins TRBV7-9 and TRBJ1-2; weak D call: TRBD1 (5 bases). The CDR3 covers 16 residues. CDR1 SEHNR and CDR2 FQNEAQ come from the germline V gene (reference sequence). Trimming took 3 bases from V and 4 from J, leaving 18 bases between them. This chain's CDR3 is CASSFGVGALTYGYTF. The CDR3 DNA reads TGTGCCAGCAGCTTCGGGGTCGGGGCGCTTACCTATGGCTACACCTTC.